This T cell receptor (beta chain) was captured in a study of shared clonotypes between healthy human individuals. Data came from immunoSEQ multiplex PCR; TCRdb stores just in-frame clones and leaves some out. The sample has approximately 2.4 million clones; roughly 95% are singletons. CDR1 is SGHRS and CDR2 is YFSETQ in the germline V gene. CDR3 length: 14 amino acids. Germline trimming cut 6 bases from V and 1 base from J; bases unmatched to any gene: 1. J is TRBJ2-3 and V is TRBV5-1, with 11 bases aligning to TRBD2. The clonotype originates from a young man in good health. Specimen: naive CD4+ T cells sorted from blood. As for subset: CD45RA+ positively selected. CDR3 sequence: CASTTSGGTDTQYF. As DNA, the CDR3 is TGCGCCAGCACGACTAGCGGGGGCACAGATACGCAGTATTTT. The full variable domain, its missing parts supplied by reference TRBV5-1 and TRBJ2-3, is KAGVTQTPRYLIKTRGQQVTLSCSPISGHRSVSWYQQTPGQGLQFLFEYFSETQRNKGNFPGRFSGRQFSNSRSEMNVSTLELGDSALYLCASTTSGGTDTQYFGPGTRLTVL.